This T cell receptor beta chain was captured by sequencing in a study of T-cell reconstitution after alpha-beta-depleted transplantation in children. A word on this clonotype: The antigen remains undetermined.

Using unique molecular identifiers, the investigators prepared the TCRbeta library. Each CDR3 protein is one row after TCRdb ran MiXCR on the PCR reads. Of 300,000 to 400,000 distinct CDR3 sequences listed, about 16% were seen once; the top ten hold around 43%. The CDR3 consists of 16 residues. After removal of 1 base from V and 4 bases from J, the junction contained 7 bases not matched to a gene. Germline V CDR1 and CDR2: SGHAT, FQNNGV. The study's findings and limits: Approximately two months post-transplant, alpha-beta T cells reportedly originated from several hundred expanded graft clones.

The sample in question was PBMCs, mostly from graft donor cells, obtained 360 days after TCRalphabeta/CD19-depleted stem cell transplant. The chain recombines TRBV11-2 with TRBJ2-1; 7 bases are a match to TRBD2. The sequence was obtained from a male patient between 2 and 9 years old who had a stem cell transplant for acute lymphoblastic leukemia, so the T cells may come from the graft donor. DNA of the CDR3: TGTGCCAGCAGCTTAGTGGACGCTAGCGGATACAATGAGCAGTTCTTC. Translation: CASSLVDASGYNEQFF.